These 29 T cell receptor beta chains came from one sample sequenced in a study of CD8+ T cells in alopecia areata. As the sequencing template, cDNA was produced by extracting RNA and reverse transcribing it. Assay: immunoSEQ multiplex PCR; the TCRdb copy retains only in-frame clones and omits some. The data show around 190,000 clones, more than 55% seen once. The sequenced sample was CD8+ T cells sorted from blood. The receptors come from a human donor in good health.

The CDR3 nucleotides read TGTGCCAGCAGCCTCCGTAGCGGGGACACAGATACGCAGTATTTT. Translation: CASSLRSGDTDTQYF. V is TRBV11-2 and J is TRBJ2-3; 8 bases are a match to TRBD2. V was clipped by 5 bases and J by 2 bases; unmatched bases: 6. CDR1 and CDR2 from the germline V gene are SGHAT and FQNNGV. The CDR3 loop spans 15 amino acids.

The chain carries TRBV6-1 and TRBJ2-1; D unclear. V was trimmed by 5 bases and J by 4 bases, leaving 15 bases between them. This CDR3 comprises 15 residues. From germline, CDR1 is MNHNS and CDR2 SASEGT. The CDR3 here is CASSLGDRAYNEQFF. The CDR3 nucleotides read TGTGCCAGCAGTTTAGGTGATCGGGCATACAATGAGCAGTTCTTC.

This clone was detected only a few times. The chain has TRBV27 and TRBJ2-7; no clear D gene. From germline, CDR1 is MNHEY and CDR2 SMNVEV (reference sequence). The V and J ends lost 5 bases and 3 bases respectively, with 11 bases between them. The CDR3 spans 13 residues. As DNA, the CDR3 is TGTGCCAGCAGTCCCGGTAAGGGCTACGAGCAGTACTTC. Its protein is CASSPGKGYEQYF.

This rearrangement joins TRBV7-6 to TRBJ2-7; 9 bases are shared with TRBD1. CDR1 SGHVS and CDR2 FNYEAQ come from the germline V gene. The ends lost 8 bases at V and 6 bases at J; junction bases unmatched: 8. This CDR3 comprises 13 residues. Here the CDR3 DNA reads TGTGCCAGCCGCCCGGGACAGGGTTCCGAGCAGTACTTC. Translating it yields CASRPGQGSEQYF.

This sequence joins TRBV14 and TRBJ2-3; no reliable D call. V was cut by 0 bases and J by 0 bases, with 7 bases left in between. Germline CDR1 SGHDN, CDR2 FVKESK. The length of the CDR3 is 15 residues. In DNA, the CDR3 is TGTGCCAGCAGCCAAGATCCTTACAGCACAGATACGCAGTATTTT. It codes for CASSQDPYSTDTQYF.

The genes are TRBV6-1 and TRBJ2-7, with 11 bases lining up with TRBD2. Trimming cost V 3 bases and J 1 base; bases outside gene matches: 2. There are 15 residues in the CDR3. CDR1 is MNHNS and CDR2 is SASEGT in the germline V gene. Here the CDR3 reads CASSEGLAASYEQYF. The CDR3 coding sequence is TGTGCCAGCAGTGAGGGACTAGCGGCTTCCTACGAGCAGTACTTC.

V and J are TRBV5-4 and TRBJ2-5; D possibly corresponds to TRBD1 (5 bases). Germline V gene data show CDR1 as SGHNT and CDR2 as YYREEE (reference sequence). There are 12 residues in the CDR3. Trimming removed 5 bases at V and 3 bases at J, with 8 bases between. The CDR3 sequence is CASSGAEETQYF. Here the CDR3 DNA reads TGTGCCAGCAGTGGGGCGGAAGAGACCCAGTACTTC.

The genes are TRBV25-1 and TRBJ2-5, with D perhaps matching TRBD1 (5 bases). CDR1 and CDR2 from the germline V gene are MGHDK and SYGVNS. The CDR3 has 12 amino acids. V was pared by 6 bases and J by 4 bases, with 9 bases between. CDR3 sequence (DNA): TGTGCCAGCAGGCAGGGCGGAGAGACCCAGTACTTC. Amino acid sequence: CASRQGGETQYF.

This chain uses TRBV4-1 with TRBJ1-1; a weak D match, TRBD1 (5 bases). This CDR3 is built from 14 residues. Per germline, CDR1 MGHRA and CDR2 YSYEKL. Trimming removed 1 base from V and 2 bases from J, with 8 bases in between. For the CDR3, the DNA is TGCGCCAGCAGCCAAGGACAGTATAACACTGAAGCTTTCTTT. Translating gives CASSQGQYNTEAFF.

This clone was observed a handful of times. The chain carries TRBV7-9 and TRBJ1-2; the D gene is possibly TRBD1 (5 bases). The CDR3 loop spans 14 amino acids. Between the trimmed V and J ends, which lost 2 bases and 6 bases, there was a span of 13 bases. Germline V lookup: CDR1 SEHNR, CDR2 FQNEAQ (reference sequence). DNA for the CDR3: TGTGCCAGCAGCTTAATTTCAGGGTCGAATGGCTACACCTTC. This gives the protein CASSLISGSNGYTF. The full variable domain, rest sourced from reference TRBV7-9 and TRBJ1-2, is DTGVSQNPRHKITKRGQNVTFRCDPISEHNRLYWYRQTLGQGPEFLTYFQNEAQLEKSRLLSDRFSAERPKGSFSTLEIQRTEQGDSAMYLCASSLISGSNGYTFGSGTRLTVV.

The V and J genes are TRBV15 and TRBJ2-5; tentative D call: TRBD2 (5 bases). There are 16 residues in the CDR3. Germline V gene lookup returns CDR1 LNHNV and CDR2 YYDKDF (reference sequence). Between the trimmed V and J ends, which lost 0 bases and 1 base, there was a span of 12 bases. CDR3 region: CATSREAEGLQETQYF. The CDR3 DNA follows: TGTGCCACCAGCAGAGAAGCGGAAGGCCTCCAAGAGACCCAGTACTTC.

The V gene is TRBV28, the J gene TRBJ2-1; D gene uncertain. V was trimmed by 5 bases and J by 0 bases, leaving 14 bases between them. Germline values: CDR1 MDHEN, CDR2 SYDVKM. The CDR3 spans 16 residues. CDR3 residues: CASSTAGRFSYNEQFF. Written as DNA, the CDR3 is TGTGCCAGCAGTACCGCCGGTCGCTTCTCCTACAATGAGCAGTTCTTC.

The rearrangement links TRBV4-1 to TRBJ1-1, with D maybe TRBD1 (5 bases). V dropped 1 base and J dropped 7 bases, with 16 bases sitting between them. The CDR3 totals 15 residues. Germline assignment: CDR1 MGHRA and CDR2 YSYEKL. CDR3 loop: CASSQGTNYLNEAFF. As DNA, the CDR3 is TGCGCCAGCAGCCAAGGGACAAATTACTTGAATGAAGCTTTCTTT.

This chain joins TRBV4-1 and TRBJ2-2, with 8 nucleotides matching TRBD1. CDR1 is MGHRA and CDR2 is YSYEKL in the germline V gene. The CDR3 contains 14 residues. Unmatched junction bases numbered 5, after V lost 3 bases and J lost 8 bases. The CDR3 here is CASSQIQGVGELFF. The CDR3 DNA reads as TGCGCCAGCAGCCAGATACAGGGGGTGGGGGAGCTGTTTTTT.

The CDR3 DNA reads as TGTGCCAGCAGCGTAGCAGGTCCTGACGTGCGCGGCTACACCTTC. This translates into CASSVAGPDVRGYTF. This chain joins TRBV9 and TRBJ1-2; D gene uncertain. V lost 0 bases, J lost 8 bases, and 17 bases lay in between. The germline CDR1 and CDR2 sequences are SGDLS and YYNGEE. The CDR3 is 15 amino acids.

The chain uses TRBV6-5 and TRBJ1-1; TRBD1 matches at 7 bases. The CDR3 is 15 residues long. The V segment lost 3 bases and the J segment 1 base; nucleotides outside the gene matches: 5. CDR1 MNHEY and CDR2 SVGAGI come from the germline V gene. The CDR3 DNA is TGTGCCAGCAGTTATCGGGACAGACCGAACACTGAAGCTTTCTTT. It yields the protein CASSYRDRPNTEAFF.

The sample holds a few counts of this clone. This rearrangement joins TRBV11-2 to TRBJ2-2, with 9 bases identical to TRBD2. V dropped 5 bases and J dropped 5; count of bases not matched to a gene: 12. Germline V CDR1 and CDR2: SGHAT, FQNNGV. This CDR3 is built from 17 residues. The CDR3 here is CASSTRSGGMITGELFF. CDR3 nucleotides: TGTGCCAGCAGCACCCGCAGCGGGGGGATGATTACCGGGGAGCTGTTTTTT.

The rearrangement joins TRBV4-1 to TRBJ2-7, with 8 nucleotides matching TRBD2. CDR1 MGHRA and CDR2 YSYEKL come from the germline V gene. The CDR3 totals 17 residues. Trimming cost V 5 bases and J 2 bases; bases outside gene matches: 14. The CDR3 protein is CASSSLPRLRGAYEQYF. The DNA for the CDR3 is TGCGCCAGCAGCTCCCTACCGCGTTTGCGGGGGGCCTACGAGCAGTACTTC.

This clone showed up just a few times. The chain has TRBV9 and TRBJ2-3; 8 bases map to TRBD2. The CDR3 length is 16 residues. After removal of 0 bases from V and 1 base from J, the junction contained 4 bases not matched to a gene. Germline CDR1 is SGDLS and CDR2 is YYNGEE. CDR3 DNA sequence: TGTGCCAGCAGCGTAGACCCTAGCGGGCGCACAGATACGCAGTATTTT. Amino acids: CASSVDPSGRTDTQYF. Supplemented by reference TRBV9 and TRBJ2-3, the full variable domain reads DSGVTQTPKHLITATGQRVTLRCSPRSGDLSVYWYQQSLDQGLQFLIQYYNGEERAKGNILERFSAQQFPDLHSELNLSSLELGDSALYFCASSVDPSGRTDTQYFGPGTRLTVL.

This clone has only one observation. V and J are TRBV13 and TRBJ2-7; D might be TRBD1 or TRBD2, each matching 5 bases. The germline V gene has CDR1 PRHDT and CDR2 FYEKMQ (reference sequence). The V end was cut by 5 bases, the J end by 0 bases, with 11 bases between. CDR3 size: 14 residues. The CDR3 loop reads CASSGGADSYEQYF. The CDR3 DNA reads TGTGCCAGCAGCGGGGGAGCGGACTCCTACGAGCAGTACTTC. The variable domain in full, completed from reference TRBV13 and TRBJ2-7, reads AAGVIQSPRHLIKEKRETATLKCYPIPRHDTVYWYQQGPGQDPQFLISFYEKMQSDKGSIPDRFSAQQFSDYHSELNMSSLELGDSALYFCASSGGADSYEQYFGPGTRLTVT.

This clone was seen a few times. The rearrangement uses TRBV7-9 and TRBJ2-1; D possibly corresponds to TRBD2 (6 bases). CDR3 length: 17 residues. V gave up 1 base and J gave up 9 bases, with 22 bases separating them. The germline V gene encodes CDR1 SEHNR and CDR2 FQNEAQ (reference sequence). The CDR3 region has the DNA TGTGCCAGCAGCTTAGGCGGCGGAGGGATGCCCCCCGCTGAGCAGTTCTTC. Translated, it gives CASSLGGGGMPPAEQFF. Looking up the rest from reference TRBV7-9 and TRBJ2-1 gives the full variable domain: DTGVSQNPRHKITKRGQNVTFRCDPISEHNRLYWYRQTLGQGPEFLTYFQNEAQLEKSRLLSDRFSAERPKGSFSTLEIQRTEQGDSAMYLCASSLGGGGMPPAEQFFGPGTRLTVL.

This rearrangement joins TRBV7-9 to TRBJ2-7; D may be TRBD1 or TRBD2 (5 bases each). V gave up 1 base and J gave up 2 bases, with 12 bases separating them. Germline CDR1 and CDR2: SEHNR and FQNEAQ (reference sequence). The length of the CDR3 is 15 residues. The CDR3 protein is CASSLGRDGAYEQYF. CDR3 coding DNA: TGTGCCAGCAGCTTAGGCCGGGACGGAGCCTACGAGCAGTACTTC.

The chain carries TRBV29-1 and TRBJ1-1; no definite D call. V was shortened by 5 bases and J by 1 base, with 8 bases between the two germline ends. CDR1 and CDR2 (germline): SQVTM, ANQGSEA. This CDR3 comprises 12 residues. The CDR3 spells CSVQKSNTEAFF. Written as DNA, the CDR3 is TGCAGCGTTCAAAAGTCGAACACTGAAGCTTTCTTT.

This clone has a handful of counts. The V and J genes are TRBV10-3 and TRBJ2-7; 9 nucleotides align to TRBD1. The V gene end was trimmed by 4 bases and the J gene end by 5 bases; junction bases not matched to a gene: 3. Per germline, CDR1 ENHRY and CDR2 SYGVKD. The CDR3 runs to 13 residues. The CDR3: CAISAGQGDEQYF. CDR3 coding DNA: TGTGCCATCAGTGCGGGACAGGGCGACGAGCAGTACTTC.

This clone was picked up many times. In nucleotides, the CDR3 is TGTGCCAGCAGCTTTGAAAAACAGGGGGCGACCGGGGAGCTGTTTTTT. It translates to CASSFEKQGATGELFF. V and J are TRBV7-2 and TRBJ2-2; 9 bases match TRBD1. The CDR3 runs to 16 residues. CDR1 is SGHTA and CDR2 is FQGNSA in the germline V gene. With V trimmed by 3 bases and J by 5 bases, 7 bases remained unmatched.

This clone has only a few counts. The chain joins TRBV25-1 to TRBJ1-5; no definite D call. Trimming removed 1 base at V and 5 bases at J, with 3 bases between. Per germline, CDR1 MGHDK and CDR2 SYGVNS. The CDR3 has 12 amino acids. CDR3 amino acids: CASSESDQPQHF. As DNA, the CDR3 is TGTGCCAGCAGTGAATCAGATCAGCCCCAGCATTTT.

This clone occurred a few times. The CDR3 sequence: CASSLNRDRNEQFF. The CDR3 DNA is TGCGCCAGCAGCTTAAACCGGGACAGGAATGAGCAGTTCTTC. The chain joins TRBV5-1 to TRBJ2-1, with 8 nucleotides matching TRBD1. The CDR3 has 14 residues. Germline CDR1 reads SGHRS; CDR2 reads YFSETQ. V lost 2 bases, J lost 7 bases, and 5 bases stayed unmatched.

The J gene is TRBJ1-6, the V gene TRBV28; D possibly corresponds to TRBD1 (6 bases). There are 14 residues in the CDR3. V gave up 5 bases and J gave up 10 bases, with 15 bases separating them. Germline V lookup: CDR1 MDHEN, CDR2 SYDVKM. The CDR3 bases are TGTGCCAGCAGTCCTCGGGCAGGGGTCTCACCCCTCCACTTT. It specifies CASSPRAGVSPLHF.

This chain uses TRBV6-5 with TRBJ2-7; 9 bases map to TRBD2. The CDR3 runs 15 residues. Trimming removed 2 bases from V and 3 bases from J; junction bases left unmatched: 5. Germline CDR1 MNHEY, CDR2 SVGAGI. CDR3 sequence reads: CASSYHSGGLYEQYF. CDR3 DNA: TGTGCCAGCAGTTACCATAGCGGGGGCCTCTACGAGCAGTACTTC.